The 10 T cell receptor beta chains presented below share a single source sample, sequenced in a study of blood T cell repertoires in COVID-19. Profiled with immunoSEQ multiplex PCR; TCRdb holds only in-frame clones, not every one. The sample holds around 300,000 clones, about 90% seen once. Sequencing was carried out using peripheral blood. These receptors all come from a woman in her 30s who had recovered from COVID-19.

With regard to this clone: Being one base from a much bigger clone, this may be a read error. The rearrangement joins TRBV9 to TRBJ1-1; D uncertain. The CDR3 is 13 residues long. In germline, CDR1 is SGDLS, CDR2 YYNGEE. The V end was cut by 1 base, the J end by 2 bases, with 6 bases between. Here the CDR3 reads CASSVQENTEAFF. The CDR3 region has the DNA TGTGCCAGCAGCGTACAGGAAAACACTGAAGCTTTCTTT. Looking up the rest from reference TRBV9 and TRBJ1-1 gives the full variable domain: DSGVTQTPKHLITATGQRVTLRCSPRSGDLSVYWYQQSLDQGLQFLIQYYNGEERAKGNILERFSAQQFPDLHSELNLSSLELGDSALYFCASSVQENTEAFFGQGTRLTVV.

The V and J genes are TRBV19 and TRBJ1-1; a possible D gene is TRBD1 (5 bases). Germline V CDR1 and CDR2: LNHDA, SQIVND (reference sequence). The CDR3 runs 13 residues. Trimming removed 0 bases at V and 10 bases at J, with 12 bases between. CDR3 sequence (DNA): TGTGCCAGTAGTATAGATCCCGGGGGTCTAGCTTTCTTT. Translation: CASSIDPGGLAFF.

The CDR3 loop reads CAWSDSSGANVLTF. Here the CDR3 DNA reads TGTGCCTGGAGTGACAGCTCTGGGGCCAACGTCCTGACTTTC. This chain links TRBV30 with TRBJ2-6; D is unresolved. This CDR3 is built from 14 residues. Germline V gives CDR1 GTSNPN, CDR2 SVGIG (reference sequence). V shed 1 base and J shed 0 bases, with 4 bases lying between them.

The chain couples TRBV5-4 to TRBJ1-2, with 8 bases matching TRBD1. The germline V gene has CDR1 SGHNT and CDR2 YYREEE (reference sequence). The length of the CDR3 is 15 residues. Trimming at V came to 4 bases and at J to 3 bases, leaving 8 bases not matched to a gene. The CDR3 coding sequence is TGTGCCAGCAGCCCCGGGACAGGTTTGGACTATGGCTACACCTTC. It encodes CASSPGTGLDYGYTF.

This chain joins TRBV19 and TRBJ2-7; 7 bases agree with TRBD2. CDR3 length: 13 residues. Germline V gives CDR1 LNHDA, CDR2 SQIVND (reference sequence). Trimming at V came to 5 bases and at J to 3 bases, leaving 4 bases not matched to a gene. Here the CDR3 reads CASSPGLVYEQYF. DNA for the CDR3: TGTGCCAGTAGTCCAGGACTAGTCTACGAGCAGTACTTC.

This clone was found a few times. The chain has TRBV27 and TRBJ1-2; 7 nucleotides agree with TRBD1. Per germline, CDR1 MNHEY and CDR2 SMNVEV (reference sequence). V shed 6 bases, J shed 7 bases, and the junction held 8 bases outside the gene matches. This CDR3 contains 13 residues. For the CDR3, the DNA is TGTGCCAGCAGAGGGACAGCAAGGGGTGGCTACACCTTC. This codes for CASRGTARGGYTF.

The CDR3 loop is CASSLASSYNEQFF. CDR3 DNA sequence: TGTGCCAGCAGCTTAGCTAGCTCCTACAATGAGCAGTTCTTC. The chain has TRBV7-2 and TRBJ2-1; no firm D call. With 0 bases removed from V and 0 bases from J, the gap between germline ends came to 3 bases. CDR1 and CDR2 (germline): SGHTA, FQGNSA. There are 14 residues in the CDR3.

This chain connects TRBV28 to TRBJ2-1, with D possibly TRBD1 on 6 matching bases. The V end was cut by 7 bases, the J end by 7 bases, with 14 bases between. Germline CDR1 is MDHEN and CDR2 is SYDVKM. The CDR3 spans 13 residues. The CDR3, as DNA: TGTGCCAGCATACTCGCCAGGGGTAATGAGCAGTTCTTC. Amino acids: CASILARGNEQFF.

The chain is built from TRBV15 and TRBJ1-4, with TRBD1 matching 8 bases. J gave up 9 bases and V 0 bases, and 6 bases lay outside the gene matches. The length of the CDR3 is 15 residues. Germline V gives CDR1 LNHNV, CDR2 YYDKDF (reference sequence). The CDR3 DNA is TGTGCCACCAGCAGAGATTGGACAGGGACCCAAAAACTGTTTTTT. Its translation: CATSRDWTGTQKLFF.

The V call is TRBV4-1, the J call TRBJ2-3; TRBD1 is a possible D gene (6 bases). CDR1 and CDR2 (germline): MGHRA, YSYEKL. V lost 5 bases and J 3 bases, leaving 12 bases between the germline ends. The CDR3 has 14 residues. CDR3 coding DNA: TGCGCCAGCAGCAACAGGGTATCGACAGATACGCAGTATTTT. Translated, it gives CASSNRVSTDTQYF.